These T cell receptor beta chains were read from a single sample in a study of graft-versus-host responses after intestinal transplantation. TCRdb keeps only in-frame clones here, not all; method: immunoSEQ multiplex PCR. The sample holds about 96,000 clones, over 85% seen once. Their antigens are not known. The material was unstimulated CD4+ T cells sorted from spleen or lymph node cells, obtained before intestinal transplant. Every receptor here comes from a human donor who received an intestinal transplant. Each CDR3 is given with its conserved first and last residue. Each record gives: clone size, V gene, CDR3 length, D gene, CDR3 protein. A D gene is named only where the DNA matches it firmly. The size entry is marked missing in some rows and otherwise reads once, few, many or a size class.

size: NA; V: TRBV28; length: 15; D: NA; CDR3: CASRAGTAISYEQYF
size: few; V: TRBV5-8; length: 14; D: TRBD1; CDR3: CASSWDRGADTQYF
size: NA; V: TRBV5-1; length: 15; D: NA; CDR3: CASSLERSSTDTQYF
size: NA; V: TRBV4-2; length: 15; D: TRBD2; CDR3: CASSPRGGRSDEQYF
size: NA; V: TRBV27; length: 14; D: TRBD2; CDR3: CASRTLAGGETQYF
size: NA; V: TRBV7-9; length: 15; D: TRBD1; CDR3: CASSPGQGPGDTQYF
size: NA; V: TRBV19; length: 13; D: NA; CDR3: CASSIQVNTEAFF
size: NA; V: TRBV5-1; length: 14; D: NA; CDR3: CASSLGRDMVGYTF
size: NA; V: TRBV5-1; length: 13; D: NA; CDR3: CASSLSTQDTQYF
size: NA; V: TRBV10-1; length: 16; D: TRBD2; CDR3: CASSELAGDRYNEQFF
size: NA; V: TRBV2; length: 15; D: TRBD1; CDR3: CASSDHRGQGSPLHF
size: NA; V: TRBV18; length: 14; D: NA; CDR3: CASSQNRLNTEAFF
size: NA; V: TRBV5-4; length: 13; D: NA; CDR3: CASSSTVVYGYTF
size: NA; V: TRBV9; length: 16; D: TRBD1; CDR3: CASSVQGVATYNEQFF
size: NA; V: TRBV5-1; length: 19; D: NA; CDR3: CASSPYSTRKRTDFYEQYF
size: NA; V: TRBV12-5; length: 15; D: NA; CDR3: CASGGGLALQETQYF
size: NA; V: TRBV27; length: 15; D: TRBD2; CDR3: CASRGTSGRFYEQFF
size: NA; V: TRBV27; length: 15; D: TRBD2; CDR3: CASSSPSGVYNEQFF
size: NA; V: TRBV5-1; length: 15; D: TRBD2; CDR3: CASCRTSGSFHEQYF
size: NA; V: TRBV10-3; length: 13; D: TRBD1; CDR3: CAIRLGTGYEQYF
size: NA; V: TRBV6-1; length: 14; D: NA; CDR3: CASSRLRTSYEQYF
size: once; V: TRBV27; length: 15; D: NA; CDR3: CASSLAGSSYNEQFF
size: NA; V: TRBV2; length: 15; D: NA; CDR3: CASSEARQGNQPQHF
size: NA; V: TRBV18; length: 17; D: TRBD1; CDR3: CASSPPGSGTGIYEQYF
size: NA; V: TRBV30; length: 15; D: NA; CDR3: CAWSVTGQFNSPLHF
size: NA; V: TRBV5-1; length: 21; D: NA; CDR3: CASSLGLAVPQGSSGANVLTF
size: NA; V: TRBV2; length: 14; D: NA; CDR3: CASTFRGLQETQYF
size: NA; V: TRBV28; length: 12; D: NA; CDR3: CASSSGGQPQHF
size: once; V: TRBV4-1; length: 12; D: NA; CDR3: CASGLSTDTQYF
size: NA; V: TRBV10-2; length: 16; D: TRBD2; CDR3: CASSESAGLNTGELFF
size: NA; V: TRBV6-4; length: 13; D: TRBD2; CDR3: CASSRLAGDTQYF
size: NA; V: TRBV4-1; length: 17; D: NA; CDR3: CASSPLFPQGPNTEAFF
size: NA; V: TRBV6-5; length: 12; D: TRBD1; CDR3: CASSYPGQGSFF
size: NA; V: TRBV2; length: 14; D: NA; CDR3: CASSQSRGGNTIYF
size: once; V: TRBV7-2; length: 13; D: NA; CDR3: CASSLVQQQPQHF
size: NA; V: TRBV5-8; length: 15; D: TRBD2; CDR3: CASSYRTSGYNEQFF
size: NA; V: TRBV5-1; length: 14; D: TRBD2; CDR3: CASTLAGDQETQYF
size: NA; V: TRBV7-7; length: 15; D: NA; CDR3: CASSLGSDRTYEQYF
size: NA; V: TRBV30; length: 14; D: NA; CDR3: CAWRKLAGTDTQYF
size: NA; V: TRBV5-1; length: 18; D: TRBD2; CDR3: CASSSPGLAGDWEETQYF
size: NA; V: TRBV10-2; length: 18; D: TRBD2; CDR3: CASIVMAGGNPFYNEQFF